This is a list of T cell receptor beta chains from one sample in a study of vaccination effects on CD4 cells after COVID-19. For these TCRs, the target antigens are not known. Profiled with immunoSEQ multiplex PCR; TCRdb holds only in-frame clones, not every one. The data hold fewer than 70,000 clones, with 80% observed a single time. Sample: CD4+ T cells from PBMCs cultured with SARS-CoV-2 spike peptides, taken before COVID-19 vaccination. All receptors come from a human donor who received a COVID-19 vaccine. Each CDR3 is given with its conserved first and last residue. The order of the fields is J gene, clone size, V gene, D gene, CDR3 DNA, CDR3 protein. The D gene is left open where the match is weak. For some rows the clone size is stated as once, few or many, or as a class when expanded; others skip it.

j_call: TRBJ2-2; clone_size: -; v_call: TRBV9; d_call: TRBD2; cdr3_nt: TGTGCCAGCAGCCCCCTCCCGGGAGGAGACAGATCGACCGGGGAGCTGTTTTTT; cdr3_aa: CASSPLPGGDRSTGELFF
j_call: TRBJ2-1; clone_size: -; v_call: TRBV5-1; d_call: -; cdr3_nt: TGCGCCAGCAGCTTGGTACTAGAGGGTGAGCAGTTCTTC; cdr3_aa: CASSLVLEGEQFF
j_call: TRBJ1-5; clone_size: -; v_call: TRBV19; d_call: TRBD1; cdr3_nt: TGTGCCAGTAGCGAACCAGGGACAGGATATCAGCCCCAGCATTTT; cdr3_aa: CASSEPGTGYQPQHF
j_call: TRBJ2-3; clone_size: -; v_call: TRBV6-5; d_call: TRBD2; cdr3_nt: TGTGCCAGCAGCCCGACTAGCGGGGGGTTGAATTTT; cdr3_aa: CASSPTSGGLNF
j_call: TRBJ1-2; clone_size: -; v_call: TRBV27; d_call: -; cdr3_nt: TGTGCCAGCAGAGCCCATAGCATCTATGGCTACACCTTC; cdr3_aa: CASRAHSIYGYTF
j_call: TRBJ1-1; clone_size: -; v_call: TRBV5-1; d_call: TRBD1; cdr3_nt: TGCGCCAGCAGCAGAAACACAGGGGGGAGCACTGAAGCTTTCTTT; cdr3_aa: CASSRNTGGSTEAFF
j_call: TRBJ1-2; clone_size: -; v_call: TRBV24-1; d_call: TRBD1; cdr3_nt: TGTGCCACCAGTGATACCACAGGGGCAAAAGACTATGGCTACACCTTC; cdr3_aa: CATSDTTGAKDYGYTF
j_call: TRBJ1-6; clone_size: -; v_call: TRBV7-2; d_call: -; cdr3_nt: TGTGCCAGCAGCTTTTACAGCCATACCTATAATTCACCCCTCCACTTT; cdr3_aa: CASSFYSHTYNSPLHF
j_call: TRBJ2-5; clone_size: -; v_call: TRBV6-2/TRBV6-3; d_call: -; cdr3_nt: TGTGCCAGCAGTTATCAAAACCTTCCAAGGGAGACCCAGTACTTC; cdr3_aa: CASSYQNLPRETQYF
j_call: TRBJ2-3; clone_size: -; v_call: TRBV9; d_call: -; cdr3_nt: TGTGCCAGCAGCCCAGCGGTCCTATCAGATACGCAGTATTTT; cdr3_aa: CASSPAVLSDTQYF
j_call: TRBJ2-3; clone_size: -; v_call: TRBV5-8; d_call: -; cdr3_nt: TGTGCCAGCCCGGCGCGGGAAGATACGCAGTATTTT; cdr3_aa: CASPAREDTQYF
j_call: TRBJ2-1; clone_size: once; v_call: TRBV7-3; d_call: -; cdr3_nt: TGTGCCAGCAGCTTAAATGTTCTAAATGAGCAGTTCTTC; cdr3_aa: CASSLNVLNEQFF
j_call: TRBJ2-3; clone_size: few; v_call: TRBV19; d_call: TRBD1; cdr3_nt: TGTGCCAGTAGTCCCAAGGGGGGACAGGGTCCGACAGATACGCAGTATTTT; cdr3_aa: CASSPKGGQGPTDTQYF
j_call: TRBJ2-3; clone_size: few; v_call: TRBV7-8; d_call: -; cdr3_nt: TGTGCCAGCAGCTCGGACCTTATATCCACAGATACGCAGTATTTT; cdr3_aa: CASSSDLISTDTQYF
j_call: TRBJ2-1; clone_size: -; v_call: TRBV18; d_call: -; cdr3_nt: TGTGCCAGCTCATCGGTCCCGTCGTATGAGCAGTTCTTC; cdr3_aa: CASSSVPSYEQFF
j_call: TRBJ2-2; clone_size: -; v_call: TRBV6-5; d_call: -; cdr3_nt: TGTGCCAGCAGTTATTACGACAGTAACACCGGGGAGCTGTTTTTT; cdr3_aa: CASSYYDSNTGELFF
j_call: TRBJ2-3; clone_size: -; v_call: TRBV18; d_call: TRBD2; cdr3_nt: TGTGCCAGCTCACCACCGAACGAGGGAGCGGGGGCCTCGCGTGGTACGCAGTATTTT; cdr3_aa: CASSPPNEGAGASRGTQYF
j_call: TRBJ1-6; clone_size: few; v_call: TRBV19; d_call: TRBD1; cdr3_nt: TGTGCCAGTAGTATAGAAGCAGGGGGTTATTCACCCCTCCACTTT; cdr3_aa: CASSIEAGGYSPLHF
j_call: TRBJ1-4; clone_size: few; v_call: TRBV7-6; d_call: -; cdr3_nt: TGTGCCAGCAGCCAGACCGGGACCCGAGATGAAAAACTGTTTTTT; cdr3_aa: CASSQTGTRDEKLFF
j_call: TRBJ1-6; clone_size: once; v_call: TRBV19; d_call: TRBD1; cdr3_nt: TGTGCCAGTAGGAGGACAGGGACCAATTCACCCCTCCACTTT; cdr3_aa: CASRRTGTNSPLHF
j_call: TRBJ1-2; clone_size: -; v_call: TRBV11-1; d_call: -; cdr3_nt: TGTGCCAGCAGCTTTCAGGGTGACGGGGGCTACACCTTC; cdr3_aa: CASSFQGDGGYTF
j_call: TRBJ1-5; clone_size: -; v_call: TRBV5-6; d_call: -; cdr3_nt: TGTGCCAGCAGCTTGTCTTTTCGGGGGGCCTCTCAGCCCCAGCATTTT; cdr3_aa: CASSLSFRGASQPQHF
j_call: TRBJ1-2; clone_size: -; v_call: TRBV20-1; d_call: -; cdr3_nt: TGCAGTGCTAGTCTGGAGCCAGACGTGGGTGGCTACACCTTC; cdr3_aa: CSASLEPDVGGYTF
j_call: TRBJ2-2; clone_size: once; v_call: TRBV3-1/TRBV3-2; d_call: -; cdr3_nt: TGTGCCAGCAAAGTAATGAGGGGCAACACCGGGGAGCTGTTTTTT; cdr3_aa: CASKVMRGNTGELFF